The present entry profiles one T cell receptor beta chain with its context. As yet, its antigen is unknown. The time point: cycle 4 day 1 (C4D1), after 5 to 7 weeks of nivolumab. There was relapse after autologous stem cell transplantation in every patient, and there was variation in brentuximab vedotin exposure. The entry originates in a study of PD-1 blockade in classical Hodgkin lymphoma. Study-wide background: It was nivolumab at 3 mg/kg, given intravenously every 2 weeks, that patients received.

Trimming at V came to 5 bases and at J to 9 bases, leaving 10 bases not matched to a gene. Germline V gives CDR1 SGHNT, CDR2 YENEEA. CDR3 size: 15 residues. Overall study results and limits: By C4D1 there was a significant rise in CD4+ TCR diversity but not in CD8+ TCR diversity. Complete responders matched newly diagnosed patients in baseline diversity.

The protocol was immunoSEQ multiplex PCR, while the TCRdb copy is restricted to in-frame clones and leaves out a portion. The data hold 90,000 to 140,000 clones, with around 90% observed a single time. This sequence was found in a human donor with classical Hodgkin lymphoma. The sample in question was peripheral blood mononuclear cells (PBMCs), obtained before the fourth cycle of nivolumab. The gene calls are TRBV11-3 and TRBJ2-1; TRBD2 aligns across 10 bases. The CDR3 DNA reads TGTGCCAGCAGCCCCCTAGCGGGAGTCGGCGTTGAGCAGTTCTTC. Protein product: CASSPLAGVGVEQFF.